These 23 T cell receptor beta chains were all obtained from the same sample, sequenced in a study of PD-1 blockade in classical Hodgkin lymphoma (dated by TCRdb to between 2020 and 2021). The time point tag for this specimen amounts to: cycle 4 day 1 (C4D1), after more than 5 weeks of nivolumab. All trial patients had relapsed after autologous stem cell transplantation, with cohorts A, B and C differing in prior brentuximab vedotin exposure. The protocol used for the library was the immunoSEQ multiplex PCR assay. TCRdb took over this immuneACCESS table, retaining in-frame rearrangements with V and J assigned. Such tables are incomplete; in checked studies, under half of the missing clones stem from an unresolved V gene, and the remainder is unexplained. This sample comprises approximately 41,000 clones, roughly 70% of them detected only once. The top ten clonotypes cover around 3.1% of the sample.

Source: peripheral blood mononuclear cells (PBMCs), taken before the fourth cycle of nivolumab. Receptors were obtained from a human donor with classical Hodgkin lymphoma.

In the case of this clone: The sample contains more than one DNA sequence encoding this CDR3. The chain couples TRBV28 to TRBJ1-2; D perhaps matches TRBD1 (6 bases). Germline-derived CDR1 and CDR2 are MDHEN and SYDVKM. The CDR3 is 13 residues long. The V gene lost 3 bases and the J gene lost 4 bases, with 9 bases spanning the gap. This chain's CDR3 is CASSLGAGYGYTF. DNA for the CDR3: TGTGCCAGCAGTTTGGGGGCGGGCTATGGCTACACCTTC.

The V gene is TRBV11-2, the J gene TRBJ2-3, with 11 positions matching TRBD2. V lost 3 bases to trimming and J lost 2 bases; unmatched junction nucleotides: 1. The CDR3 is 15 amino acids. Germline CDR1 SGHAT, CDR2 FQNNGV. The CDR3 here is CASSFSGGATDTQYF. The CDR3 region has the DNA TGTGCCAGCAGCTTTAGCGGGGGGGCCACAGATACGCAGTATTTT.

This clone was recorded a few times. This chain uses TRBV4-1 with TRBJ1-1, with D possibly matching TRBD1 (5 bases). Germline assignment: CDR1 MGHRA and CDR2 YSYEKL. Trimming cost V 7 bases and J 9 bases, with 18 bases left between them. The CDR3 loop spans 13 amino acids. CDR3: CASTTTRGDKAFF. In nucleotides, the CDR3 is TGCGCCAGCACCACAACGCGGGGGGATAAAGCTTTCTTT.

This chain connects TRBV7-2 to TRBJ1-3, with 9 nucleotides matching TRBD1. The CDR3 is 14 residues long. The ends lost 3 bases at V and 5 bases at J; junction bases unmatched: 2. The germline gives CDR1 SGHTA, CDR2 FQGNSA. The CDR3, as DNA: TGTGCCAGCAGCTTGGGACAGGGCAGAAACACCATATATTTT. Translating gives CASSLGQGRNTIYF.

The chain combines TRBV2 with TRBJ2-5, with D perhaps assigned TRBD1 or TRBD2 (7 bases each). Trimming removed 1 base at V and 5 bases at J, with 14 bases between. Germline V gene lookup returns CDR1 SNHLY and CDR2 FYNNEI. This CDR3 has 15 amino acids. In DNA form, the CDR3 reads TGTGCCAGCAGTGAAGACAGGGGAGGGTACGAGACCCAGTACTTC. Translation gives CASSEDRGGYETQYF.

This clone has only a few counts. The J gene is TRBJ2-1, the V gene TRBV27; 11 bases fit TRBD2. The trim removed 10 bases at V and 2 bases at J, leaving 1 base unmatched. CDR1 is MNHEY, CDR2 SMNVEV, per germline (reference sequence). This CDR3 spans 13 amino acids. CDR3: CAIAGGPYNEQFF. CDR3 bases: TGTGCCATAGCGGGAGGGCCCTACAATGAGCAGTTCTTC.

The rearrangement links TRBV27 to TRBJ2-2; either TRBD1 or TRBD2 may fit D (5 bases each). The CDR3 runs to 15 residues. Trimming left V 7 bases short and J 1 base short, with 13 bases between. CDR1 is MNHEY, CDR2 SMNVEV, per germline (reference sequence). CDR3 loop: CASTRDRLNTGELFF. CDR3 DNA: TGTGCCAGCACCCGGGACCGGTTGAACACCGGGGAGCTGTTTTTT.

V is TRBV5-6 and J is TRBJ2-5; 9 positions match TRBD2. This CDR3 comprises 15 residues. J was trimmed by 1 base and V by 6 bases; bases with no gene match: 7. The germline gives CDR1 SGHDT, CDR2 YYEEEE. This chain's CDR3 is CASKDSGGFQETQYF. The CDR3 DNA reads TGTGCCAGCAAGGATAGCGGGGGATTCCAAGAGACCCAGTACTTC.

This chain links TRBV29-1 with TRBJ2-2; 10 bases match TRBD1. Germline V gene data show CDR1 as SQVTM and CDR2 as ANQGSEA. V shed 7 bases, J shed 6 bases, and the junction held 2 bases outside the gene matches. The CDR3 covers 12 residues. The CDR3 sequence is CSATGGSGELFF. In nucleotides, the CDR3 is TGCAGCGCGACAGGGGGCTCCGGGGAGCTGTTTTTT.

This clone was seen ten or more times. CDR3 amino acids: CASSPQSGGNTGELFF. In DNA form, the CDR3 reads TGTGCCAGCTCACCACAGAGCGGGGGCAACACCGGGGAGCTGTTTTTT. The V and J genes are TRBV18 and TRBJ2-2, with 8 bases identical to TRBD2. Germline CDR1 reads KGHSH; CDR2 reads LQKENI. The CDR3 consists of 16 residues. Losses at the gene ends were 1 base for V and 2 bases for J; bases not matched to a gene: 3.

The rearrangement uses TRBV19 and TRBJ1-6; 10 bases fit TRBD1. Germline V gene lookup returns CDR1 LNHDA and CDR2 SQIVND (reference sequence). J lost 10 bases, V lost 5 bases, and 8 bases had no gene match. This CDR3 has 15 amino acids. CDR3 residues: CASSSTGGKGSPLHF. The CDR3 DNA follows: TGTGCCAGTAGTTCGACAGGGGGCAAGGGGTCACCCCTCCACTTT.

This clone was counted only a few times. The V call is TRBV5-1, the J call TRBJ2-3, with 7 bases lining up with TRBD2. Germline V gene lookup returns CDR1 SGHRS and CDR2 YFSETQ. The CDR3 runs 15 residues. V gave up 0 bases and J gave up 3 bases; unmatched junction bases: 4. The CDR3 coding sequence is TGCGCCAGCAGCTTGGACGGGAGGCGAACAGATACGCAGTATTTT. Translated, it gives CASSLDGRRTDTQYF.

The genes are TRBV19 and TRBJ2-1, with 12 bases matching TRBD2. The CDR3 consists of 15 residues. Unmatched junction bases numbered 4, after V lost 6 bases and J lost 4 bases. CDR1 and CDR2 (germline): LNHDA, SQIVND (reference sequence). The CDR3 nucleotides read TGTGCCAGTAGCCCAACTAGCGGGGGGTACAATGAGCAGTTCTTC. This encodes CASSPTSGGYNEQFF.

V gene TRBV28 combines with J gene TRBJ2-5; 8 bases align to TRBD1. The tail of the sequence fits TRBJ2-7 better, so the J call may be wrong. The CDR3 runs 15 residues. Germline V lookup: CDR1 MDHEN, CDR2 SYDVKM. The CDR3 sequence is CASSPSYRGSHEQYF. The CDR3 DNA is TGTGCCAGCAGCCCTTCCTACAGGGGGAGTCACGAGCAGTACTTC.

The genes are TRBV19 and TRBJ2-7; D not resolved. V was clipped by 2 bases and J by 1 base, with 15 bases between them. CDR1 and CDR2 (germline): LNHDA, SQIVND (reference sequence). CDR3 length: 16 residues. Here the CDR3 DNA reads TGTGCCAGTAGTATATGGAGTAGGGTTGGGTCCTACGAGCAGTACTTC. This gives the protein CASSIWSRVGSYEQYF.

This clone was found a few times. The chain recombines TRBV21-1 with TRBJ1-4; the D call of TRBD1 is as the table states it, not checked on the DNA. TRBV21-1 is recorded as a pseudogene. The CDR3 is 17 amino acids. DNA for the CDR3: TGTGCCAGCAGCAACGGGGACAGGGGTATGAGGGGTGAAAAACTGTTTTTT. It translates to CASSNGDRGMRGEKLFF.

About this clone: The sample holds other DNA sequences that translate to the same CDR3. CDR3 DNA sequence: TGTGCCAGCAGCTTGGGGCAGGGATCCACCTACGAGCAGTACTTC. Its translation is CASSLGQGSTYEQYF. This chain joins TRBV5-4 and TRBJ2-7; TRBD1 might be the D (5 bases). Germline V lookup: CDR1 SGHNT, CDR2 YYREEE (reference sequence). V was clipped by 0 bases and J by 2 bases, with 12 bases between them. There are 15 residues in the CDR3. Together with reference TRBV5-4 and TRBJ2-7, the CDR3 gives the full variable domain: ETGVTQSPTHLIKTRGQQVTLRCSSQSGHNTVSWYQQALGQGPQFIFQYYREEENGRGNFPPRFSGLQFPNYSSELNVNALELDDSALYLCASSLGQGSTYEQYFGPGTRLTVT.

DNA of the CDR3: TGTGCCAGCAGCCCCCTGGATTTGGATACGCAGTATTTT. Translation gives CASSPLDLDTQYF. The chain has TRBV25-1 and TRBJ2-3; D gene uncertain. The CDR3 covers 13 residues. CDR1 and CDR2 from the germline V gene are MGHDK and SYGVNS. V was cut by 6 bases and J by 6 bases, with 13 bases left in between. The variable domain in full, with the rest retrieved from reference TRBV25-1 and TRBJ2-3, is EADIYQTPRYLVIGTGKKITLECSQTMGHDKMYWYQQDPGMELHLIHYSYGVNSTEKGDLSSESTVSRIRTEHFPLTLESARPSHTSQYLCASSPLDLDTQYFGPGTRLTVL.

The V and J genes are TRBV28 and TRBJ1-1, with TRBD1 as a possible D gene (5 bases). V was clipped by 5 bases and J by 0 bases, with 16 bases between them. Germline CDR1 and CDR2: MDHEN and SYDVKM. The CDR3 is 16 amino acids. The CDR3, as DNA: TGTGCCAGCAGTCCGGGGTCAGGGCGTCTGAACACTGAAGCTTTCTTT. Amino acids: CASSPGSGRLNTEAFF.

This clone was found a few times. The J gene is TRBJ2-7, the V gene TRBV28; D uncertain. The germline V gene encodes CDR1 MDHEN and CDR2 SYDVKM. The CDR3 has 11 amino acids. V was shortened by 7 bases and J by 0 bases, with 4 bases between the two germline ends. The CDR3 region is CASTHSYEQYF. Here the CDR3 DNA reads TGTGCCAGCACCCACTCCTACGAGCAGTACTTC.

The CDR3 DNA reads as TGTGCCAGCAGCTTAGGGTTAGCGGTCCTGAACACAGATACGCAGTATTTT. This sequence encodes CASSLGLAVLNTDTQYF. The chain recombines TRBV7-9 with TRBJ2-3, with a weak D call TRBD2 (6 bases). The CDR3 spans 17 residues. Germline values: CDR1 SEHNR, CDR2 FQNEAQ (reference sequence). The ends were cut back, 1 base at V and 2 bases at J, with 16 bases in the middle.

By share of the sample, this clone is medium-sized. The same CDR3 can be traced to other DNA sequences in this sample. The CDR3, as DNA: TGTGCCAGCAGCTTGGATGGGACTAGGGGGGAGACCCAGTACTTC. The encoded protein is CASSLDGTRGETQYF. The rearrangement joins TRBV5-4 to TRBJ2-5; 8 positions agree with TRBD2. The CDR3 loop spans 15 amino acids. The ends lost 0 bases at V and 5 bases at J; junction bases unmatched: 6. Looked up from germline, CDR1 is SGHNT and CDR2 is YYREEE (reference sequence).

The rearrangement uses TRBV28 and TRBJ2-3, with 11 bases matching TRBD1. The CDR3 loop spans 15 amino acids. Trimming removed 4 bases from V and 4 bases from J; junction bases left unmatched: 4. From germline, CDR1 is MDHEN and CDR2 SYDVKM. CDR3 loop: CASSSPGQGADTQYF. DNA of the CDR3: TGTGCCAGCAGTTCTCCGGGACAGGGGGCAGATACGCAGTATTTT.